The 15 T cell receptor beta chains below were found in one sample sequenced in a study of technical replicates of blood from a few donors. Clones were read by immunoSEQ multiplex PCR, and TCRdb kept only the in-frame ones, dropping some. The sample has approximately 94,000 clones, 90% to 97% seen once. The sequenced sample was T cells isolated from PBMCs. The receptors shown here come from a human donor in good health.

V usage is TRBV19 and J usage is TRBJ2-7, with TRBD2 identical over 7 bases. Germline values: CDR1 LNHDA, CDR2 SQIVND (reference sequence). The CDR3 sequence is 13 residues long. J was trimmed by 1 base and V by 6 bases; bases with no gene match: 3. The CDR3 protein is CASSLAESYEQYF. The CDR3 DNA reads as TGTGCCAGTAGCCTAGCGGAGTCCTACGAGCAGTACTTC. The variable domain in full, with the rest retrieved from reference TRBV19 and TRBJ2-7, is DGGITQSPKYLFRKEGQNVTLSCEQNLNHDAMYWYRQDPGQGLRLIYYSQIVNDFQKGDIAEGYSVSREKKESFPLTVTSAQKNPTAFYLCASSLAESYEQYFGPGTRLTVT.

The V call is TRBV19, the J call TRBJ2-4, with a possible D match to TRBD2 (6 bases). V lost 3 bases to trimming and J lost 6 bases, with 15 bases between them. The CDR3 is made up of 15 amino acids. In germline, CDR1 is LNHDA, CDR2 SQIVND (reference sequence). CDR3: CASSISPGRGNIQYF. The CDR3 nucleotides are TGTGCCAGTAGTATTTCCCCAGGGCGGGGAAACATTCAGTACTTC. Variable domain in full (rest from reference TRBV19 and TRBJ2-4): DGGITQSPKYLFRKEGQNVTLSCEQNLNHDAMYWYRQDPGQGLRLIYYSQIVNDFQKGDIAEGYSVSREKKESFPLTVTSAQKNPTAFYLCASSISPGRGNIQYFGAGTRLSVL.

The V and J genes are TRBV19 and TRBJ2-7, with 9 nucleotides matching TRBD1. Germline V lookup: CDR1 LNHDA, CDR2 SQIVND (reference sequence). The J segment lost 5 bases and the V segment lost 5 bases, leaving 13 bases of the junction unmatched. This CDR3 region has 16 residues. The CDR3: CASSRLAGTGYHEQYF. The CDR3 nucleotides are TGTGCCAGTAGTCGCCTCGCCGGGACAGGGTACCACGAGCAGTACTTC.

The gene calls are TRBV19 and TRBJ1-1, with 8 bases identical to TRBD1. The V gene end was trimmed by 8 bases and the J gene end by 11 bases; junction bases not matched to a gene: 13. The CDR3 has 13 residues. Germline V gene lookup returns CDR1 LNHDA and CDR2 SQIVND (reference sequence). Written as DNA, the CDR3 is TGTGCCAGTCTTGGACAGGGAAGGCTGAGGGCTTTCTTT. As protein: CASLGQGRLRAFF.

The CDR3 sequence: CSAQGRGSYTF. CDR3 sequence (DNA): TGCAGTGCCCAGGGGCGGGGGAGCTACACCTTC. The rearrangement links TRBV20-1 to TRBJ1-2; weak D call: TRBD1 (6 bases). V was shortened by 6 bases and J by 9 bases, with 14 bases between the two germline ends. Per the germline V gene, CDR1 is DFQATT and CDR2 is SNEGSKA (reference sequence). The CDR3 sequence is 11 residues long.

This chain links TRBV18 with TRBJ2-3; 10 bases map to TRBD2. This CDR3 has 15 amino acids. Germline V gene lookup returns CDR1 KGHSH and CDR2 LQKENI. With V trimmed by 4 bases and J by 6 bases, 7 bases remained unmatched. The CDR3 region is CASSLSGTSVDTQYF. The CDR3 DNA is TGTGCCAGCTCACTTTCCGGGACTAGCGTTGATACGCAGTATTTT. Complete variable domain (other parts from reference TRBV18 and TRBJ2-3): NAGVMQNPRHLVRRRGQEARLRCSPMKGHSHVYWYRQLPEEGLKFMVYLQKENIIDESGMPKERFSAEFPKEGPSILRIQQVVRGDSAAYFCASSLSGTSVDTQYFGPGTRLTVL.

This CDR3 reads CSVELGSYNEQFF. The CDR3 coding sequence is TGCAGCGTTGAGCTAGGATCCTACAATGAGCAGTTCTTC. The rearrangement joins TRBV29-1 to TRBJ2-1; D gene uncertain. Trimming left V 3 bases short and J 1 base short, with 7 bases between. The length of the CDR3 is 13 residues. Germline CDR1 is SQVTM and CDR2 is ANQGSEA.

The chain combines TRBV7-6 with TRBJ1-1; weak D call: TRBD1 (6 bases). CDR1 SGHVS and CDR2 FNYEAQ come from the germline V gene. The length of the CDR3 is 16 residues. V was pared by 3 bases and J by 0 bases, with 14 bases between. The chain's CDR3 is CASSLDRLNLNTEAFF. As DNA, the CDR3 is TGTGCCAGCAGCTTGGACAGACTGAACTTGAACACTGAAGCTTTCTTT.

The chain joins TRBV6-5 to TRBJ2-1; 7 bases line up with TRBD2. The CDR3 is 15 residues long. Germline CDR1 MNHEY, CDR2 SVGAGI. Losses at the gene ends were 0 bases for V and 9 bases for J; bases not matched to a gene: 8. CDR3 sequence: CASSYSAGAIGEQFF. The CDR3 DNA is TGTGCCAGCAGTTACTCGGCGGGAGCGATCGGTGAGCAGTTCTTC.

In this sample, this clone turned up a few times. The chain employs TRBV7-2 and TRBJ1-1; D ambiguous. The CDR3 consists of 14 residues. Germline CDR1 and CDR2: SGHTA and FQGNSA. V shed 4 bases and J shed 3 bases, with 12 bases lying between them. The CDR3 sequence: CASSSLGGDTEAFF. CDR3 nucleotides: TGTGCCAGCAGCTCCCTCGGCGGAGACACTGAAGCTTTCTTT.

J is TRBJ2-7 and V is TRBV2; 9 bases match TRBD1. The V gene end was trimmed by 5 bases and the J gene end by 5 bases; junction bases not matched to a gene: 4. CDR1 is SNHLY, CDR2 FYNNEI, per germline. This CDR3 has 13 amino acids. The CDR3 spells CASSRDRDDEQYF. Here the CDR3 DNA reads TGTGCCAGCAGTAGGGACAGGGATGACGAGCAGTACTTC.

This rearrangement joins TRBV2 to TRBJ2-1; the D is unclear. CDR1 and CDR2 (germline): SNHLY, FYNNEI. This CDR3 spans 13 amino acids. Between the trimmed V and J ends, which lost 5 bases and 6 bases, there was a span of 11 bases. The CDR3, as DNA: TGTGCCAGCAGTCCGGTTACTACCAATGAGCAGTTCTTC. Its translation is CASSPVTTNEQFF.

The chain links TRBV7-2 to TRBJ2-7; 8 nucleotides line up with TRBD2. The CDR3 extends over 16 amino acids. In germline, CDR1 is SGHTA, CDR2 FQGNSA. V shed 5 bases and J 0 bases; nucleotides not matched to a gene: 9. CDR3 sequence reads: CASSRLSGISSYEQYF. In DNA form, the CDR3 reads TGTGCCAGCAGCCGACTTAGCGGGATAAGCTCCTACGAGCAGTACTTC.

Notes on this clone: The sample has other DNA sequences that encode this CDR3 too. This chain uses TRBV7-9 with TRBJ1-1; D uncertain. Germline CDR1 reads SEHNR; CDR2 reads FQNEAQ (reference sequence). The V end was cut by 0 bases, the J end by 2 bases, with 7 bases between. This CDR3 region has 14 residues. CDR3 in DNA: TGTGCCAGCAGCTTAGCGCGGGAAAACACTGAAGCTTTCTTT. Protein: CASSLARENTEAFF. The variable domain in full, completed from reference TRBV7-9 and TRBJ1-1, reads DTGVSQNPRHKITKRGQNVTFRCDPISEHNRLYWYRQTLGQGPEFLTYFQNEAQLEKSRLLSDRFSAERPKGSFSTLEIQRTEQGDSAMYLCASSLARENTEAFFGQGTRLTVV.

The rearrangement links TRBV18 to TRBJ1-2; TRBD1 is a possible D gene (6 bases). The CDR3 is 14 residues long. The germline gives CDR1 KGHSH, CDR2 LQKENI. V lost 2 bases and J 2 bases, leaving 9 bases between the germline ends. The CDR3 DNA reads TGTGCCAGCTCACCAAACAGGGAGAACTATGGCTACACCTTC. Amino acids: CASSPNRENYGYTF.